This is a list of T cell receptor beta chains from one sample in a study of T cell responses to AZD1222 COVID-19 vaccine. The data were produced by immunoSEQ multiplex PCR, yet TCRdb's version contains in-frame clones alone and is incomplete. The table shows under 200,000 clones, with 88% occurring only once. The sample was peripheral blood, taken 28 days after the second AZD1222 dose. The receptor source for this set is an adult who received the AZD1222 COVID-19 vaccine. The CDR3 runs from the conserved cysteine through the conserved F or W. The order of the fields is CDR3 length, D gene, J gene, clone size, V gene, CDR3 DNA, CDR3 protein. The D gene is left open where the match is weak. Size is omitted from some rows. Given values are once, few, many or a class for expanded clones.

cdr3_length: 15
d_call: -
j_call: TRBJ2-3
clone_size: -
v_call: TRBV3-1/TRBV3-2
cdr3_nt: TGTGCCAGCAGCCCTTCAAAAGGGGGAGCAGATACGCAGTATTTT
cdr3_aa: CASSPSKGGADTQYF

cdr3_length: 15
d_call: -
j_call: TRBJ1-5
clone_size: -
v_call: TRBV4-3
cdr3_nt: TGCGCCAGCAGCCAGTTCAAAACGTCTAATCAGCCCCAGCATTTT
cdr3_aa: CASSQFKTSNQPQHF

cdr3_length: 14
d_call: TRBD1
j_call: TRBJ2-7
clone_size: -
v_call: TRBV19
cdr3_nt: TGTGCCAGTACCCCCGGGACAGGGGCCTACGAGCAGTACTTC
cdr3_aa: CASTPGTGAYEQYF

cdr3_length: 15
d_call: TRBD2
j_call: TRBJ2-7
clone_size: -
v_call: TRBV9
cdr3_nt: TGTGCCAGCAGCGCCTCGGCGGGGGATTTGTACGAGCAGTACTTC
cdr3_aa: CASSASAGDLYEQYF

cdr3_length: 13
d_call: -
j_call: TRBJ1-5
clone_size: -
v_call: TRBV10-3
cdr3_nt: TGTGCCATCAGTGAGTTAAGCAATCAGCCCCAGCATTTT
cdr3_aa: CAISELSNQPQHF

cdr3_length: 13
d_call: TRBD1
j_call: TRBJ1-1
clone_size: -
v_call: TRBV29-1
cdr3_nt: TGCAGCGTCGGCAGGGGGCTGAACACTGAAGCTTTCTTT
cdr3_aa: CSVGRGLNTEAFF

cdr3_length: 13
d_call: -
j_call: TRBJ2-3
clone_size: -
v_call: TRBV6-5
cdr3_nt: TGTGCCACCCGGGCCGTAACCTTTAATACGCAGTATTTT
cdr3_aa: CATRAVTFNTQYF

cdr3_length: 17
d_call: TRBD1
j_call: TRBJ1-2
clone_size: -
v_call: TRBV4-3
cdr3_nt: TGCGCCAGCAGCCATGATCCCGGGACAGCTGGCGGGTATGGCTACACCTTC
cdr3_aa: CASSHDPGTAGGYGYTF

cdr3_length: 15
d_call: TRBD2
j_call: TRBJ2-1
clone_size: -
v_call: TRBV7-6
cdr3_nt: TGTGCCAGCAGTCCTAGCGGGATCAGTTTCAATGAGCAGTTCTTC
cdr3_aa: CASSPSGISFNEQFF

cdr3_length: 11
d_call: -
j_call: TRBJ2-7
clone_size: -
v_call: TRBV4-1
cdr3_nt: TGCGCCAGCAGCCAAGGTCAAGAGCAGTACTTC
cdr3_aa: CASSQGQEQYF

cdr3_length: 18
d_call: TRBD2
j_call: TRBJ2-7
clone_size: -
v_call: TRBV28
cdr3_nt: TGTGCCAGCATCCCGCCGGGACTAGCGGGAGCAACCTCCTACGAGCAGTACTTC
cdr3_aa: CASIPPGLAGATSYEQYF

cdr3_length: 14
d_call: -
j_call: TRBJ2-7
clone_size: -
v_call: TRBV11-2
cdr3_nt: TGTGCCAGCAGCTTTTTAACCGGGACGTACGAGCAGTACTTC
cdr3_aa: CASSFLTGTYEQYF

cdr3_length: 15
d_call: -
j_call: TRBJ2-3
clone_size: -
v_call: TRBV4-2
cdr3_nt: TGTGCCAGCAGCCAAGAAGCCTTAGTCGCGGGTACGCAGTATTTT
cdr3_aa: CASSQEALVAGTQYF

cdr3_length: 13
d_call: -
j_call: TRBJ1-1
clone_size: -
v_call: TRBV7-2
cdr3_nt: TGTGCCAGCAGAGCCCCGAGCGGCACTGAAGCTTTCTTT
cdr3_aa: CASRAPSGTEAFF

cdr3_length: 15
d_call: -
j_call: TRBJ2-7
clone_size: -
v_call: TRBV4-1
cdr3_nt: TGCGCCAGCAGCCAAGAGGGGACGGAGGACTACGAGCAGTACTTC
cdr3_aa: CASSQEGTEDYEQYF

cdr3_length: 16
d_call: -
j_call: TRBJ1-4
clone_size: -
v_call: TRBV7-2
cdr3_nt: TGTGCCAGCAGCTTAGAAGGGGTAGGGGCGGGTGAAAAACTGTTTTTT
cdr3_aa: CASSLEGVGAGEKLFF

cdr3_length: 12
d_call: -
j_call: TRBJ1-1
clone_size: -
v_call: TRBV2
cdr3_nt: TGTGCCACTGGCCCAGTGAACACTGAAGCTTTCTTT
cdr3_aa: CATGPVNTEAFF

cdr3_length: 16
d_call: TRBD1
j_call: TRBJ2-2
clone_size: -
v_call: TRBV19
cdr3_nt: TGTGCCAGTAGTGACATACCGACAGGGTACACCGGGGAGCTGTTTTTT
cdr3_aa: CASSDIPTGYTGELFF

cdr3_length: 15
d_call: TRBD2
j_call: TRBJ2-1
clone_size: -
v_call: TRBV3-1/TRBV3-2
cdr3_nt: TGTGCCAGCAGCCAAGATGCTAGCGGGACCAGGGAGCAGTTCTTC
cdr3_aa: CASSQDASGTREQFF

cdr3_length: 13
d_call: -
j_call: TRBJ2-1
clone_size: -
v_call: TRBV14
cdr3_nt: TGTGCCAGCAGCCAAGGCCCGGGAGACGAGCAGTTCTTC
cdr3_aa: CASSQGPGDEQFF

cdr3_length: 13
d_call: -
j_call: TRBJ2-2
clone_size: -
v_call: TRBV27
cdr3_nt: TGTGCCAGCATGTTAAGCGTTTCCGGGGAGCTGTTTTTT
cdr3_aa: CASMLSVSGELFF

cdr3_length: 16
d_call: TRBD1
j_call: TRBJ2-7
clone_size: -
v_call: TRBV3-1/TRBV3-2
cdr3_nt: TGTGCCAGCAGCCTAGCACAAGGACAGGGGGCGAACGAGCAGTACTTC
cdr3_aa: CASSLAQGQGANEQYF

cdr3_length: 13
d_call: -
j_call: TRBJ1-1
clone_size: -
v_call: TRBV3-1/TRBV3-2
cdr3_nt: TGTGCCAGCAGCCAAGCCAGGGACACTGAAGCTTTCTTT
cdr3_aa: CASSQARDTEAFF

cdr3_length: 12
d_call: -
j_call: TRBJ1-1
clone_size: -
v_call: TRBV29-1
cdr3_nt: TGCAGCGCCCCTGACAGTCGCACTGAAGCTTTCTTT
cdr3_aa: CSAPDSRTEAFF

cdr3_length: 15
d_call: TRBD1
j_call: TRBJ1-5
clone_size: few
v_call: TRBV28
cdr3_nt: TGTGCCAGTCGTTTGTCGGACAGGCGAAATCAGCCCCAGCATTTT
cdr3_aa: CASRLSDRRNQPQHF

cdr3_length: 15
d_call: TRBD1
j_call: TRBJ1-4
clone_size: -
v_call: TRBV7-2
cdr3_nt: TGTGCCAGCAGCTTATCCGGGACAGGGGGCTTAAAACTGTTTTTT
cdr3_aa: CASSLSGTGGLKLFF

cdr3_length: 14
d_call: -
j_call: TRBJ1-6
clone_size: -
v_call: TRBV30
cdr3_nt: TGTGCCTCGCGAGGTGGGACCTATAATTCACCCCTCCACTTT
cdr3_aa: CASRGGTYNSPLHF

cdr3_length: 13
d_call: -
j_call: TRBJ2-7
clone_size: -
v_call: TRBV5-6
cdr3_nt: TGTGCCAGCAGCTTGTATGGGGCCTACGAGCAGTACTTC
cdr3_aa: CASSLYGAYEQYF

cdr3_length: 16
d_call: -
j_call: TRBJ2-7
clone_size: -
v_call: TRBV9
cdr3_nt: TGTGCCAGCAGCGTAGAAGTAGGGGTCGTACCCTACGAGCAGTACTTC
cdr3_aa: CASSVEVGVVPYEQYF

cdr3_length: 15
d_call: TRBD2
j_call: TRBJ2-1
clone_size: -
v_call: TRBV10-1
cdr3_nt: TGCGCCAGCAATCGGGGGAGGGTGCCCTACAATGAGCAGTTCTTC
cdr3_aa: CASNRGRVPYNEQFF

cdr3_length: 15
d_call: -
j_call: TRBJ1-5
clone_size: -
v_call: TRBV5-8
cdr3_nt: TGTGCCAGCATCCCCTACGGGGGGGGAAATCAGCCCCAGCATTTT
cdr3_aa: CASIPYGGGNQPQHF

cdr3_length: 12
d_call: -
j_call: TRBJ1-2
clone_size: -
v_call: TRBV30
cdr3_nt: TGTGCCTGGAGGCCGGGGCAATATGGCTACACCTTC
cdr3_aa: CAWRPGQYGYTF

cdr3_length: 21
d_call: TRBD2
j_call: TRBJ2-2
clone_size: few
v_call: TRBV5-1
cdr3_nt: TGCGCCAGCAGCATTTCCGGGACTAGCGGGAGGGCCGCAAACCCGACCGGGGAGCTGTTTTTT
cdr3_aa: CASSISGTSGRAANPTGELFF

cdr3_length: 13
d_call: -
j_call: TRBJ2-1
clone_size: -
v_call: TRBV24-1
cdr3_nt: TGTGCCACCAGTGGAAACCAGTACAATGAGCAGTTCTTC
cdr3_aa: CATSGNQYNEQFF

cdr3_length: 16
d_call: TRBD2
j_call: TRBJ2-5
clone_size: -
v_call: TRBV27
cdr3_nt: TGTGCCAGCAGTTTGGGACTAGCGGGAGTTTCAGAGACCCAGTACTTC
cdr3_aa: CASSLGLAGVSETQYF

cdr3_length: 15
d_call: TRBD1
j_call: TRBJ2-4
clone_size: -
v_call: TRBV2
cdr3_nt: TGTGCCAGCAGGAGTCAGGGGGCGGTCAAAAACATTCAGTACTTC
cdr3_aa: CASRSQGAVKNIQYF

cdr3_length: 13
d_call: TRBD1
j_call: TRBJ1-2
clone_size: -
v_call: TRBV9
cdr3_nt: TGTGCCAGCAGCGGTGGACAGGGCTCTGGCTACACCTTC
cdr3_aa: CASSGGQGSGYTF

cdr3_length: 14
d_call: -
j_call: TRBJ2-1
clone_size: once
v_call: TRBV7-8
cdr3_nt: TGTGCCAGCAGCTTCGACGATAGTGGCGGTGAGCAGTTCTTC
cdr3_aa: CASSFDDSGGEQFF

cdr3_length: 13
d_call: -
j_call: TRBJ2-3
clone_size: -
v_call: TRBV11-2
cdr3_nt: TGTGCCAGCAGCTTAGCGGGTGCAGATACGCAGTATTTT
cdr3_aa: CASSLAGADTQYF

cdr3_length: 13
d_call: -
j_call: TRBJ2-7
clone_size: -
v_call: TRBV28
cdr3_nt: TGTGCCAGCAGTTTGACCAGGGGCAGGCAGTCTCGCTTC
cdr3_aa: CASSLTRGRQSRF

cdr3_length: 17
d_call: -
j_call: TRBJ2-2
clone_size: -
v_call: TRBV30
cdr3_nt: TGTGCCTGGAGTGCGGAGGGTGGGGGACTGAACACCGGGGAGCTGTTTTTT
cdr3_aa: CAWSAEGGGLNTGELFF

cdr3_length: 15
d_call: -
j_call: TRBJ2-3
clone_size: -
v_call: TRBV19
cdr3_nt: TGTGCCAGTAGTAAGGGGGGGCTAAGCACAGATACGCAGTATTTT
cdr3_aa: CASSKGGLSTDTQYF

cdr3_length: 17
d_call: TRBD2
j_call: TRBJ2-1
clone_size: -
v_call: TRBV19
cdr3_nt: TGTGCCAGTAGTATAGACGTGACTAGCGGGAGTGTCGATGAGCAGTTCTTC
cdr3_aa: CASSIDVTSGSVDEQFF

cdr3_length: 22
d_call: TRBD2
j_call: TRBJ2-2
clone_size: -
v_call: TRBV5-1
cdr3_nt: TGCGCCAGCAGGACCGACGATTTAACCGGGACTAGCGGGATATTTAACACCGGGGAGCTGTTTTTT
cdr3_aa: CASRTDDLTGTSGIFNTGELFF

cdr3_length: 14
d_call: -
j_call: TRBJ1-2
clone_size: -
v_call: TRBV10-1
cdr3_nt: TGCGCCAGCATCCCAGGGGATCTCTACTATGGCTACACCTTC
cdr3_aa: CASIPGDLYYGYTF

cdr3_length: 14
d_call: -
j_call: TRBJ2-3
clone_size: -
v_call: TRBV7-2
cdr3_nt: TGTGCCAGCAGCTTACGCGGGACCACAGATACGCAGTATTTT
cdr3_aa: CASSLRGTTDTQYF